The 31 T cell receptor beta chains below come from one sample, sequenced in a study of cytomegalovirus exposure and HLA in healthy donors. It was with 60 Vbeta and 13 Jbeta primers that the PCR ran. This table comes from immunoSEQ multiplex PCR, and its TCRdb copy is limited to in-frame clones, with some not included. The sample has roughly 99,000 clones; around 85% are singletons. Sequenced input: PBMCs. The receptors originated from a man aged 30 to 45 in good health and CMV-seronegative.

The chain recombines TRBV27 with TRBJ1-1, with D perhaps matching TRBD1 (6 bases). This CDR3 has 14 residues. V lost 5 bases to trimming and J lost 5 bases, with 15 bases between them. Germline V gives CDR1 MNHEY, CDR2 SMNVEV (reference sequence). The CDR3 spells CASSLWGGRTEAFF. The CDR3 DNA is TGTGCCAGCAGTCTCTGGGGGGGGCGGACTGAAGCTTTCTTT.

The sample holds a few counts of this clone. The chain uses TRBV5-1 and TRBJ1-1; 9 bases fit TRBD1. This CDR3 has 14 amino acids. The V segment lost 4 bases and the J segment 7 bases; nucleotides outside the gene matches: 8. The germline V gene has CDR1 SGHRS and CDR2 YFSETQ. CDR3 coding DNA: TGCGCCAGCAGCAACTCCGGGACAGGGCTTGAAGCTTTCTTT. This gives the protein CASSNSGTGLEAFF.

The V call is TRBV5-1, the J call TRBJ2-7; TRBD2 might be the D (5 bases). CDR3 length equals 12 residues. Germline loops: CDR1 SGHRS, CDR2 YFSETQ. With 0 bases removed from V and 9 bases from J, the gap between germline ends came to 10 bases. CDR3 amino acids: CASSLEGAVQYF. CDR3 coding DNA: TGCGCCAGCAGCTTGGAGGGAGCAGTGCAGTACTTC. The full variable domain, its missing parts supplied by reference TRBV5-1 and TRBJ2-7, is KAGVTQTPRYLIKTRGQQVTLSCSPISGHRSVSWYQQTPGQGLQFLFEYFSETQRNKGNFPGRFSGRQFSNSRSEMNVSTLELGDSALYLCASSLEGAVQYFGPGTRLTVT.

The V and J genes are TRBV30 and TRBJ2-1; 7 nucleotides align to TRBD2. The germline gives CDR1 GTSNPN, CDR2 SVGIG (reference sequence). With V trimmed by 0 bases and J by 5 bases, 4 bases remained unmatched. There are 14 residues in the CDR3. Written as DNA, the CDR3 is TGTGCCTGGAGTGTAGGGACTACTAACAATGAGCAGTTCTTC. Translation gives CAWSVGTTNNEQFF.

V is TRBV7-6 and J is TRBJ2-5; D may be TRBD1 (7 bases). V dropped 5 bases and J dropped 4 bases, with 17 bases sitting between them. Germline assignment: CDR1 SGHVS and CDR2 FNYEAQ. The CDR3 has 15 residues. CDR3 amino acids: CASSPETGRSETQYF. The CDR3 region has the DNA TGTGCCAGCAGCCCAGAGACAGGGAGGTCAGAGACCCAGTACTTC. Supplemented by reference TRBV7-6 and TRBJ2-5, the full variable domain reads GAGVSQSPRYKVTKRGQDVALRCDPISGHVSLYWYRQALGQGPEFLTYFNYEAQQDKSGLPNDRFSAERPEGSISTLTIQRTEQRDSAMYRCASSPETGRSETQYFGPGTRLLVL.

The V and J genes are TRBV10-3 and TRBJ1-1; possibly TRBD1 for D (6 bases). CDR3 length: 16 amino acids. Trimming took 0 bases from V and 5 from J, leaving 16 bases between them. Germline CDR1 reads ENHRY; CDR2 reads SYGVKD. CDR3 amino acids: CAISESDSAHGTEAFF. Written as DNA, the CDR3 is TGTGCCATCAGTGAGTCGGACAGCGCCCATGGGACTGAAGCTTTCTTT.

The rearrangement uses TRBV19 and TRBJ1-2, with D possibly matching TRBD1 (5 bases). There are 14 residues in the CDR3. V was clipped by 3 bases and J by 6 bases, with 14 bases between them. From germline, CDR1 is LNHDA and CDR2 SQIVND (reference sequence). CDR3 coding DNA: TGTGCCAGTAGTATCTGGGTGGGGCCCAATGGCTACACCTTC. Its protein product is CASSIWVGPNGYTF.

This clone occurred a few times. The rearrangement uses TRBV4-1 and TRBJ1-4, with 9 bases fitting TRBD1. Germline V gene sequence: CDR1 MGHRA, CDR2 YSYEKL. The trim removed 6 bases at V and 10 bases at J, leaving 6 bases unmatched. The CDR3 totals 13 residues. This CDR3 reads CASRDRGPGKLFF. The CDR3 DNA sequence: TGCGCCAGCAGGGACAGGGGCCCTGGAAAACTGTTTTTT.

The chain combines TRBV28 with TRBJ1-5, with D uncertain. Germline V gene data show CDR1 as MDHEN and CDR2 as SYDVKM. The CDR3 is 12 amino acids. Trimming took 6 bases from V and 4 from J, leaving 7 bases between them. The CDR3 reads CASSPINQPQHF. CDR3 bases: TGTGCCAGCAGCCCAATTAATCAGCCCCAGCATTTT.

The rearrangement links TRBV7-8 to TRBJ1-6; the match to TRBD1 covers 10 bases. V shed 1 base and J 11 bases; nucleotides not matched to a gene: 11. In germline, CDR1 is SGHVS, CDR2 FQNEAQ. The CDR3 is 17 amino acids. CDR3 sequence (DNA): TGTGCCAGCAGCTTAGACTTGGGACAGGGGAAAAGTACACCCCTCCACTTT. It specifies CASSLDLGQGKSTPLHF.

The V gene is TRBV10-3, the J gene TRBJ2-7; no definite D call. V was shortened by 3 bases and J by 1 base, with 13 bases between the two germline ends. CDR1 and CDR2 (germline): ENHRY, SYGVKD. The CDR3 runs 15 residues. For the CDR3, the DNA is TGTGCCATCAGTGATAGGTCGAGGAGTTCCTACGAGCAGTACTTC. It translates to CAISDRSRSSYEQYF.

With regard to this clone: Compared with germline, one end of the junction differs, possibly owing to a read error. The gene calls are TRBV19 and TRBJ2-7; 8 bases align to TRBD2. This CDR3 has 14 residues. Germline assignment: CDR1 LNHDA and CDR2 SQIVND (reference sequence). The CDR3 nucleotides are TGTGCCAGTAGCGGCGGGACTAGGTCCTCCGAGCAGTACTTC. Amino acid sequence: CASSGGTRSSEQYF.

The CDR3 DNA reads as TGTGCCAGCAGCTTAGCGCCTATGCCTGAAGCTTTCTTT. Translating gives CASSLAPMPEAFF. This sequence joins TRBV7-9 and TRBJ1-1; D remains ambiguous. V was shortened by 0 bases and J by 6 bases, with 8 bases between the two germline ends. The CDR3 totals 13 residues. Germline lookup yields CDR1 SEHNR and CDR2 FQNEAQ (reference sequence).

The J gene is TRBJ1-1, the V gene TRBV9; weak D call: TRBD1 (6 bases). Germline lookup yields CDR1 SGDLS and CDR2 YYNGEE. The CDR3 covers 14 residues. Trimming took 0 bases from V and 7 from J, leaving 13 bases between them. The CDR3 here is CASSVGGGVVEAFF. Here the CDR3 DNA reads TGTGCCAGCAGCGTAGGTGGGGGCGTGGTTGAAGCTTTCTTT.

V is TRBV5-1 and J is TRBJ1-1; 7 nucleotides align to TRBD1. J lost 0 bases, V lost 4 bases, and 9 bases had no gene match. Looked up from germline, CDR1 is SGHRS and CDR2 is YFSETQ. CDR3 size: 16 residues. For the CDR3, the DNA is TGCGCCAGCAGCCTATTGCGACAGGGTCTGAACACTGAAGCTTTCTTT. This gives the protein CASSLLRQGLNTEAFF.

This clone showed up just a few times. The rearrangement links TRBV6-1 to TRBJ1-1, with 9 bases that match TRBD1. The germline gives CDR1 MNHNS, CDR2 SASEGT. V lost 4 bases, J lost 7 bases, and 1 base stayed unmatched. The CDR3 extends over 12 amino acids. The DNA of the CDR3 is TGTGCCAGCAGTGCGGGACAGGGTGAAGCTTTCTTT. It specifies CASSAGQGEAFF.

The V call is TRBV27, the J call TRBJ2-7; D possibly corresponds to TRBD1 (5 bases). This CDR3 has 13 residues. Germline V gene data show CDR1 as MNHEY and CDR2 as SMNVEV (reference sequence). Deletions cut 3 bases from V and 3 bases from J, with 9 bases between. The CDR3 nucleotides read TGTGCCAGCAGTTTCTCCGGACACTACGAGCAGTACTTC. This translates into CASSFSGHYEQYF.

This rearrangement joins TRBV7-9 to TRBJ1-1, with D uncertain. This CDR3 has 14 residues. The germline gives CDR1 SEHNR, CDR2 FQNEAQ (reference sequence). V gave up 3 bases and J gave up 0 bases, with 8 bases separating them. The CDR3 DNA follows: TGTGCCAGCAGCTTCACGGGGATGAACACTGAAGCTTTCTTT. It codes for CASSFTGMNTEAFF.

As DNA, the CDR3 is TGTGCCAGCAGCGTGACAGGATCAAGCACAGATACGCAGTATTTT. Its translation is CASSVTGSSTDTQYF. The chain links TRBV11-1 to TRBJ2-3; D is perhaps TRBD1 (6 bases). Germline V gives CDR1 SGHAT, CDR2 FQDESV (reference sequence). This CDR3 spans 15 amino acids. Trimming took off 5 bases at V and 0 bases at J, with 12 bases between the two ends. The whole variable domain, filled in from reference TRBV11-1 and TRBJ2-3, reads EAEVAQSPRYKITEKSQAVAFWCDPISGHATLYWYRQILGQGPELLVQFQDESVVDDSQLPKDRFSAERLKGVDSTLKIQPAELGDSAMYLCASSVTGSSTDTQYFGPGTRLTVL.

The chain couples TRBV19 to TRBJ1-1; a weak D match, TRBD1 (5 bases). The V end lost 3 bases, the J end lost 4 bases, and 15 bases lay between the germline ends. Germline V gives CDR1 LNHDA, CDR2 SQIVND (reference sequence). CDR3 size: 15 residues. The CDR3 DNA reads as TGTGCCAGTAGTATGGGAGGGGCGAGTAGCACTGAAGCTTTCTTT. Its protein product is CASSMGGASSTEAFF.

This clone occurred a few times. V is TRBV10-1 and J is TRBJ2-5; a weak D match, TRBD2 (6 bases). Germline CDR1 is WNHNN and CDR2 is SYGVQD (reference sequence). With 3 bases removed from V and 5 bases from J, the gap between germline ends came to 13 bases. This CDR3 has 14 residues. CDR3 DNA sequence: TGCGCCAGCAGTGATTCGGGACTGAAGGAGACCCAGTACTTC. Encoded protein: CASSDSGLKETQYF.

The rearrangement uses TRBV7-2 and TRBJ2-1, with D possibly TRBD2 on 5 matching bases. This CDR3 has 16 residues. The germline V gene has CDR1 SGHTA and CDR2 FQGNSA. Trimming took 1 base from V and 9 from J, leaving 19 bases between them. The CDR3 here is CASSLVAGVSGVEQFF. In nucleotides, the CDR3 is TGTGCCAGCAGCTTAGTTGCCGGTGTGTCCGGGGTTGAGCAGTTCTTC.

This chain joins TRBV28 and TRBJ1-1; 8 bases agree with TRBD1. This CDR3 contains 15 residues. V shed 0 bases, J shed 4 bases, and the junction held 4 bases outside the gene matches. Per the germline V gene, CDR1 is MDHEN and CDR2 is SYDVKM. CDR3 DNA sequence: TGTGCCAGCAGTTTATGGCAGGGGGCAGGCACTGAAGCTTTCTTT. Amino acid sequence: CASSLWQGAGTEAFF.

This sequence joins TRBV10-2 and TRBJ2-5, with a weak D call TRBD2 (6 bases). Germline V gene data show CDR1 as WSHSY and CDR2 as SAAADI. V lost 3 bases, J lost 3 bases, and 8 bases lay in between. The CDR3 spans 13 residues. The CDR3 loop is CASSDGGKETQYF. The DNA of the CDR3 is TGCGCCAGCAGTGACGGGGGAAAAGAGACCCAGTACTTC.

This clone has a handful of counts. The chain combines TRBV6-1 with TRBJ1-2; weak D call: TRBD1 (5 bases). From germline, CDR1 is MNHNS and CDR2 SASEGT. This CDR3 has 14 amino acids. The V gene lost 5 bases and the J gene lost 1 base, with 11 bases spanning the gap. CDR3 region: CASSRQSFNYGYTF. DNA of the CDR3: TGTGCCAGCAGTCGACAGTCCTTTAACTATGGCTACACCTTC.

This chain uses TRBV6-5 with TRBJ1-1, with D uncertain. Trimming cost V 6 bases and J 10 bases, with 12 bases left between them. The CDR3 loop spans 11 amino acids. The germline gives CDR1 MNHEY, CDR2 SVGAGI. The CDR3 sequence is CASRSPSGAFF. The CDR3 coding sequence is TGTGCCAGCAGATCACCAAGCGGAGCTTTCTTT.

This chain connects TRBV27 to TRBJ1-1; D is perhaps TRBD1 (6 bases). This CDR3 has 13 amino acids. V shed 4 bases and J shed 6 bases, with 12 bases lying between them. Looked up from germline, CDR1 is MNHEY and CDR2 is SMNVEV (reference sequence). DNA of the CDR3: TGTGCCAGCAGTTGGACAGCGTCGGCTGAAGCTTTCTTT. Protein product: CASSWTASAEAFF.

J is TRBJ1-1 and V is TRBV7-3; D not certain. Germline V CDR1 and CDR2: SGHTA, FQGTGA. The CDR3 length is 13 residues. Trimming removed 5 bases from V and 6 bases from J, with 13 bases in between. The CDR3 reads CASSPPGRAEAFF. The CDR3 nucleotides are TGTGCCAGCAGCCCTCCCGGCCGGGCTGAAGCTTTCTTT. Together with reference TRBV7-3 and TRBJ1-1, the CDR3 gives the full variable domain: GAGVSQTPSNKVTEKGKYVELRCDPISGHTALYWYRQSLGQGPEFLIYFQGTGAADDSGLPNDRFFAVRPEGSVSTLKIQRTERGDSAVYLCASSPPGRAEAFFGQGTRLTVV.

This clone was detected a few times. The V call is TRBV6-1, the J call TRBJ1-1; possibly TRBD1 for D (6 bases). The germline CDR1 and CDR2 sequences are MNHNS and SASEGT. This CDR3 comprises 14 residues. Between the trimmed V and J ends, which lost 7 bases and 4 bases, there was a span of 16 bases. The CDR3 loop is CASTRGRGTTEAFF. The CDR3 bases are TGTGCCAGCACCCGGGGCAGGGGCACCACTGAAGCTTTCTTT.

V and J are TRBV18 and TRBJ2-7, with D possibly being TRBD2 (5 bases). The V gene's germline CDR1 is KGHSH and CDR2 LQKENI. V gave up 6 bases and J gave up 0 bases, with 9 bases separating them. CDR3 length equals 13 residues. Here the CDR3 reads CASSPTSSYEQYF. The CDR3 bases are TGTGCCAGCTCCCCAACTAGCTCCTACGAGCAGTACTTC.

This clone has just a few counts. This chain connects TRBV6-6 to TRBJ2-1; 10 bases are shared with TRBD2. The V gene end was trimmed by 5 bases and the J gene end by 5 bases; junction bases not matched to a gene: 9. This CDR3 has 16 amino acids. Germline V gene data show CDR1 as MNHNY and CDR2 as SVGAGI (reference sequence). This CDR3 reads CASSRPSSGRDNEQFF. CDR3 sequence (DNA): TGTGCCAGCAGTCGCCCCTCTAGCGGGAGAGACAATGAGCAGTTCTTC.